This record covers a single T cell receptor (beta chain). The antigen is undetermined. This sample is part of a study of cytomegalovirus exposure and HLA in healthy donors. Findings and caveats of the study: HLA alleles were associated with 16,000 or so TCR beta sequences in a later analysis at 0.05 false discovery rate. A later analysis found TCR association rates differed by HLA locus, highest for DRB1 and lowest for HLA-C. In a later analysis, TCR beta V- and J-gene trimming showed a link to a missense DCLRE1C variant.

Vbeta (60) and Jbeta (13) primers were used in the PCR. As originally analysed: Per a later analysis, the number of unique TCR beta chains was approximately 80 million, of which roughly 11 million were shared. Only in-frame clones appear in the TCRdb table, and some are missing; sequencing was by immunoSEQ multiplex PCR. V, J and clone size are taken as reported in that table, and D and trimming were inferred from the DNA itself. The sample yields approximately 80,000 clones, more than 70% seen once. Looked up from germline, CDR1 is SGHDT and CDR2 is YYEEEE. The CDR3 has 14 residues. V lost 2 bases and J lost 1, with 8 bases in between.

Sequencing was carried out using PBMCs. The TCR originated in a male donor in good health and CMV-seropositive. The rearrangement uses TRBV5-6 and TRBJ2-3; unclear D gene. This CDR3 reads CASSFDTRTDTQYF. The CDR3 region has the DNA TGTGCCAGCAGCTTCGACACCCGCACAGATACGCAGTATTTT.